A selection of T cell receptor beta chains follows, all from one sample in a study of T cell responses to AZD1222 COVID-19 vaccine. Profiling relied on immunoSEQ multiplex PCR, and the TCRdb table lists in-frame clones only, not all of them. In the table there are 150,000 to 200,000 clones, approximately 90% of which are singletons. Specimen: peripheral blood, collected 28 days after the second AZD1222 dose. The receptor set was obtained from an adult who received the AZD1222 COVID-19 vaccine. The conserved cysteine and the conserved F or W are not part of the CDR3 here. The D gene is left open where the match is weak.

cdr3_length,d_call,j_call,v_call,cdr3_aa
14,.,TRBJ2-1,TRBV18,ASSPNSGVLGNEQF
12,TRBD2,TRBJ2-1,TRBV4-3,ASRWEGGSDEQF
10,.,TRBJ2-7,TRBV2,ASSELGRTQY
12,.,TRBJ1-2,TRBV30,AWRADRGRIGYT
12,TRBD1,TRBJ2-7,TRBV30,AWSLQGASYEQY
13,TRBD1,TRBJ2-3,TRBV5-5,ASSSGGTATDTQY
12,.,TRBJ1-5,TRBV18,ASSLNDRNQPQH
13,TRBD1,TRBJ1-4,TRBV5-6,ASSYTDRGGEKLF
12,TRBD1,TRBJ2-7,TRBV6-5,ASLRTGGRNEQY
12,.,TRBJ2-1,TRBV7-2,ASSLDLSYNEQF
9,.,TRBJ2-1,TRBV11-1,ASRQYNEQF
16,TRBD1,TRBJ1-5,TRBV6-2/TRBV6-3,ASSYSPRGQGYNQPQH
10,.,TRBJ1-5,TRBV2,ASSAGQQPQH
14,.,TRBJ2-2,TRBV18,ASSTPTGVDTGELF
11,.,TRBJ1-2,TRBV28,ASSLVGDYGYT
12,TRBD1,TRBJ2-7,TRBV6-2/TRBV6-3,ASSRGTGGLEQY
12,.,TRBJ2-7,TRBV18,ASSPRQSFYEQY
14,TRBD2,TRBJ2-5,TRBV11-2,ASSIGGLAGGETQY
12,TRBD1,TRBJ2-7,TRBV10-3,AISGTGAPYEQY
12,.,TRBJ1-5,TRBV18,ASSPQASNQPQH
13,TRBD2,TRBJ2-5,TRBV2,ASNPGLVVGETQY
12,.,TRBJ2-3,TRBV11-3,ASSSPRRKDTQY
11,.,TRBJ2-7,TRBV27,ASSLVGGYEQY
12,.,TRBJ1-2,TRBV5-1,ASSGNVGAYGYT
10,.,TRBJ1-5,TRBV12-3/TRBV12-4,ASKGYFQPQH
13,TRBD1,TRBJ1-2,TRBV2,ASRPRDRGNYGYT
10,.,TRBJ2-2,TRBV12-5,ASEGGDLELF
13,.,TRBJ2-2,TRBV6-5,ASRKSQGRAGELF
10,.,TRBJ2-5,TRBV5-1,ASSLATETQY
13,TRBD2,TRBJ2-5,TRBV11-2,ASRRLAGVGETQY
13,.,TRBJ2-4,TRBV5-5,ASSLSHGRENIQY
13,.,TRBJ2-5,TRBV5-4,ASSLVGARQETQY
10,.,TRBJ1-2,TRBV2,ASSGDLYGYT
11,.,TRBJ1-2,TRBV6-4,ASSTSGGGGYT
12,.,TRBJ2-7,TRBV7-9,ASSPPGGSYEQY
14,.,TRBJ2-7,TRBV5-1,ASSSLPSSMPYEQY
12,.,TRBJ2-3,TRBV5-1,ASSLERGTDTQY
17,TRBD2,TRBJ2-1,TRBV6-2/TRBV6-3,ASSYFLSGRAGKDNEQF
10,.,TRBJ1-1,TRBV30,AAVMEDLKAF
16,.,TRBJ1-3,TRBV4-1,ASSQEPRQGSGRNTIY
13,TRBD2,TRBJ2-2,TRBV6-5,ATPTSGIGGGELF
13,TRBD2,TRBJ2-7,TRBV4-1,ASSQVASGGGEQY
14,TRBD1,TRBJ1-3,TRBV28,ASSSPGQASGNTIY
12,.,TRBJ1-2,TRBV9,ASSVGRGDYGYT
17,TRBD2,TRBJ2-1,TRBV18,ASSPLLTSGRAGYNEQF
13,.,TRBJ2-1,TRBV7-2,ASSFSRGIGNEQF
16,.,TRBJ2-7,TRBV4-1,ASSQATPTRYAAYEQY
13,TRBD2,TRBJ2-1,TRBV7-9,ASSPIAGGYNEQF
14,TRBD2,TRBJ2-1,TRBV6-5,ASSYPQREWGNEQF
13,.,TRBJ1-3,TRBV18,ASSPPLDSGNTIY
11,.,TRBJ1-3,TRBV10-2,AGRDTSGNTIY
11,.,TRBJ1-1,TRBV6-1,ASSDDRNTEAF